This record concerns one TCR beta chain sequence. The antigen is undetermined. The data stem from a study of vaccination and CD4 T cells after COVID-19. This CDR3 has 13 residues. The J segment lost 8 bases and the V segment lost 7 bases, leaving 9 bases of the junction unmatched. The germline V gene has CDR1 LNHDA and CDR2 SQIVND (reference sequence). Treatment described: roughly 10-day PBMC culture with coronavirus spike peptide pools or control peptides (ViraFEST assay). Half the growth medium was swapped for new IL-2 medium on days 3 and 7. Sequenced with the Oncomine TCR Beta short-read assay was DNA taken from cultured CD4+ T cells. Genomic DNA was isolated from cultured CD4+ T cells. MiXCR, applied by TCRdb to the PCR reads, yields one record per CDR3 protein. Among under 15,000 distinct CDR3 sequences listed, 75% were seen once.

Sequenced material: CD4+ T cells from blood, cultured in vitro. The origin of this receptor is a human donor who had recovered from COVID-19. V gene TRBV19 combines with J gene TRBJ1-2, with 8 bases matching TRBD1. CDR3 coding DNA: TGTGCCAGTATTCCGGACAGGGTTGGAGGCTACACCTTC. Translated, it gives CASIPDRVGGYTF. Using reference TRBV19 and TRBJ1-2 for the parts outside the CDR3, the full variable domain is DGGITQSPKYLFRKEGQNVTLSCEQNLNHDAMYWYRQDPGQGLRLIYYSQIVNDFQKGDIAEGYSVSREKKESFPLTVTSAQKNPTAFYLCASIPDRVGGYTFGSGTRLTVV.